The subject of this entry is one T cell receptor beta chain. Its antigen is undetermined. This sample was included in a study of cytomegalovirus exposure and HLA in healthy donors. Study-level findings and limits: The study flagged some 170 TCR beta chains as cytomegalovirus-associated. Among the most significant clusters, several appeared linked to common viral pathogens in a later analysis.

The CDR3 extends over 15 amino acids. V was pared by 4 bases and J by 2 bases, with 13 bases between. Germline values: CDR1 KGHSH, CDR2 LQKENI. Both 60 Vbeta primers and 13 Jbeta primers went into the PCR. Repertoires were generated with immunoSEQ multiplex PCR, while TCRdb's copy carries only in-frame clones and drops some. Found here are 60,000 to 70,000 clones, 78% of them singletons; the top ten hold approximately 9.9%. The receptor was derived from a man between 35 and 55 years old in good health and CMV-seronegative. This sequence joins TRBV18 and TRBJ2-3; D possibly corresponds to TRBD1 (6 bases). The sample taken for sequencing was PBMCs. This CDR3 reads CASSRDGQNTDTQYF. CDR3 nucleotides: TGTGCCAGCTCACGCGATGGACAGAACACAGATACGCAGTATTTT.